These T cell receptor beta chains were read from a single sample in a study of blood T cell repertoires in COVID-19. Produced via immunoSEQ multiplex PCR; TCRdb's table is partial and in-frame only. The sample shows fewer than 60,000 clones, 70% to 85% of them seen only once. Source material: peripheral blood. The receptor source for this set is a human donor in a cohort sampled during active COVID-19. Each CDR3 is given with its conserved first and last residue. Each record gives: V gene, D gene, CDR3 protein. The D gene is left open where the match is weak.

TRBV28,TRBD1,CASSFLVLGDSSQETQYF
TRBV18,.,CASSPEAGSNYGYTF
TRBV12-3/TRBV12-4,.,CASSLLGRNEQFF
TRBV15,TRBD1,CATSRAVGTGTYEQYF
TRBV7-2,TRBD2,CASSLGTSGRSTQYF
TRBV4-3,TRBD1,CASSQDSVKGAWYGYTF
TRBV9,TRBD2,CASSVEVAGGNEQFF
TRBV11-3,.,CASQQFSGANVLTF
TRBV2,TRBD1,CASSEFGQGEQYF
TRBV19,.,CASSPGLIGYGYTF
TRBV25-1,TRBD2,CASSDPSGSSYNEQFF
TRBV28,TRBD2,CASSPQAGGLSGTDTQYF
TRBV29-1,.,CSVIARLETQYF
TRBV6-2/TRBV6-3,.,CASSYSNTAYGYTF
TRBV6-5,.,CASRMQGGTTGELFF
TRBV15,TRBD2,CATSRSWTSGSNEQFF
TRBV3-1/TRBV3-2,.,CASSQDPAGSNQPQHF
TRBV19,TRBD1,CASSVRGLEGYTF
TRBV9,TRBD1,CASSTWTGGSGANVLTF
TRBV6-2/TRBV6-3,.,CASSYWRNTQYF
TRBV4-3,TRBD2,CASSQDQTSGSKFF
TRBV5-8,.,CASSSTGFNEKLFF
TRBV10-3,.,CAVSGLGFYEQYF
TRBV30,.,CAWSSGAERLFSYEQYF
TRBV28,TRBD1,CASSLSGTGEEKLFF
TRBV5-1,TRBD1,CASSLEVQGARTEAFF
TRBV18,.,CASSPISGVYNEQFF
TRBV27,TRBD1,CASSATGGLTEAFF
TRBV5-4,TRBD2,CASSLRLAGGQSYEQYF
TRBV7-2,TRBD1,CASSPDRGKYYGYTF
TRBV11-3,TRBD2,CASSSLVLAGAGEQFF
TRBV20-1,.,CSASRLNSGNTIYF
TRBV28,.,CASSLTDLYEQYF
TRBV6-6,TRBD2,CASSSGPRGAQYF
TRBV18,.,CASSPTRQNDLSYNEQFF
TRBV6-5,TRBD2,CASTLLSGSRDEQYF
TRBV12-5,.,CASGLSLNTEAFF
TRBV6-5,.,CASSYKGVGYEQYF
TRBV9,.,CASSVAEGVGAGTGELFF
TRBV4-3,TRBD1,CASSQDSRQGGSYEQYF
TRBV24-1,TRBD2,CATSAGRAYEQYF
TRBV28,.,CASSFGSGVPNEKLFF
TRBV5-1,.,CARGGGAGANVLTF
TRBV29-1,TRBD1,CSVGQVSGNTIYF
TRBV30,.,CAWSVPRADSDTQYF
TRBV28,.,CASSFSGGYGYTF
TRBV10-3,.,CAAGEPYNEQFF
TRBV18,.,CASSPSGASYEQYF
TRBV2,.,CASSVIGDNQPQHF
TRBV6-2/TRBV6-3,TRBD1,CASSSTRTGEGERETQYF
TRBV7-6,.,CASSSPGADNEKLFF
TRBV6-2/TRBV6-3,TRBD2,CASSYSPLAGRTGELFF
TRBV9,TRBD2,CASSVTSGRAIEQFF
TRBV4-2,TRBD1,CASSPRGNGELFF